This T cell receptor beta chain emerged from a study of Ad26.COV2.S vaccination and SARS-CoV-2 variants. As for treatment: over 15 received Ad26.COV2.S at low or high dose, single or two shots; 5 received placebo; per-sample allocation not given. Sampling was done on day 63 after the first vaccine or placebo injection. Vaccine was an Ad26 vector expressing Wuhan-strain SARS-CoV-2 spike. Clones were sequenced by immunoSEQ multiplex PCR, and TCRdb holds only the in-frame ones, with some missing. This table holds roughly 330,000 clones, approximately 87% found once. This CDR3 is 12 amino acids long. Germline values: CDR1 SGHAT, CDR2 FQNNGV. V dropped 3 bases and J dropped 9 bases, with 11 bases sitting between them.

The receptor was isolated from a person aged 18 to 65 who received the Ad26.COV2.S COVID-19 vaccine or a placebo. The sample in question was peripheral blood, obtained in a trial of Ad26.COV2.S vaccine versus placebo. The V call is TRBV11-2, the J call TRBJ1-2, with no clear D. DNA of the CDR3: TGTGCCAGCAGCTTCCGACTGGATAGCTACACCTTC. Translation: CASSFRLDSYTF.